The sequence of this TCR beta chain was determined in a study of OX40 agonist ivuxolimab in advanced cancers. CDR1 is SGHNT, CDR2 YENEEA, per germline. The V and J ends lost 3 bases and 0 bases respectively, with 9 bases between them. The CDR3 loop spans 15 amino acids. Blood sampling took place at baseline, cycle 4 day 1, and cycle 7 day 1. The table came from immunoSEQ multiplex PCR; TCRdb's copy has only in-frame clones and leaves some out. The table records 60,000 to 80,000 clones, around 85% of them present only once. The sequence derives from an adult with an advanced solid tumor such as melanoma, head and neck, liver or kidney cancer. The genes are TRBV11-3 and TRBJ2-1; D gene uncertain. The sequences come from CD4+ or CD8+ T cells sorted from blood, collected in a trial of the OX40 agonist ivuxolimab. The CDR3: CASSLGRSSYNEQFF. The CDR3 nucleotides are TGTGCCAGCAGCTTGGGCAGAAGCTCCTACAATGAGCAGTTCTTC.